The rows below give T cell receptor beta chains drawn from one sample of a study of blood T cells in healthy people across ages. TCRdb recomputed calls from the 5' RACE reads with MiXCR, one row per CDR3 protein. Of about 1.8 million distinct CDR3 sequences in the sample, roughly 49% were seen once. Sequenced: blood. The receptor source for this set is a woman aged 40-49 years in good health. Both conserved end residues are trimmed from each CDR3. The order of the fields is V gene, D gene, CDR3 protein. A D gene is named only where the DNA matches it firmly.

v_gene: TRBV7-2
d_gene: -
CDR3aa: ASSLAITPAFADTQY

v_gene: TRBV4-3
d_gene: TRBD2
CDR3aa: ASSPSSGGFDEQF

v_gene: TRBV20-1
d_gene: -
CDR3aa: SAREVVSRGKETQY

v_gene: TRBV9
d_gene: TRBD1
CDR3aa: ATSSDRGWETQY

v_gene: TRBV13
d_gene: -
CDR3aa: ASSSWGVDEQF

v_gene: TRBV27
d_gene: TRBD1
CDR3aa: ASSLSTGGFETQY

v_gene: TRBV7-2
d_gene: -
CDR3aa: ASSGYREGNSPLH

v_gene: TRBV28
d_gene: -
CDR3aa: ASSYWREAKNIQY

v_gene: TRBV9
d_gene: -
CDR3aa: ASSGRDILNYGYT

v_gene: TRBV14
d_gene: TRBD2
CDR3aa: ASSPPGLALNTQY

v_gene: TRBV29-1
d_gene: TRBD2
CDR3aa: SVGGRGGTINIQY

v_gene: TRBV7-2
d_gene: -
CDR3aa: ASSRLRQTEAF

v_gene: TRBV5-1
d_gene: TRBD1
CDR3aa: ASSDGGTGPYEQY

v_gene: TRBV20-1
d_gene: -
CDR3aa: SAKAGSSQETQY

v_gene: TRBV4-3
d_gene: -
CDR3aa: ASSQETGLAEQF

v_gene: TRBV6-1
d_gene: -
CDR3aa: ASEMGRLNTEAF

v_gene: TRBV4-2
d_gene: TRBD2
CDR3aa: ASSQDPGRGGTDTQY

v_gene: TRBV7-9
d_gene: -
CDR3aa: ASSLDKYQETQY

v_gene: TRBV2
d_gene: -
CDR3aa: ASASAGRGHEQY

v_gene: TRBV4-1
d_gene: -
CDR3aa: ASSQDIGGGRPRYNEQF

v_gene: TRBV15
d_gene: -
CDR3aa: ATSRDVHQPQH

v_gene: TRBV29-1
d_gene: -
CDR3aa: SVPPGTSKETQY

v_gene: TRBV28
d_gene: TRBD2
CDR3aa: AALGLAGYNEQF

v_gene: TRBV4-3
d_gene: TRBD1
CDR3aa: ASSQNGQAAQTQY

v_gene: TRBV4-1
d_gene: TRBD1
CDR3aa: ASSHPGQGHNEQF

v_gene: TRBV6-6
d_gene: TRBD1
CDR3aa: ASSLTGQGPNEQY

v_gene: TRBV4-2
d_gene: -
CDR3aa: ASSQDRWGNTEAF

v_gene: TRBV7-2
d_gene: -
CDR3aa: ASSFIPRTLGEQY

v_gene: TRBV20-1
d_gene: -
CDR3aa: SARSYSSYEQY

v_gene: TRBV5-1
d_gene: TRBD1
CDR3aa: ASSSHSGQNYGYT

v_gene: TRBV20-1
d_gene: TRBD1
CDR3aa: SASRTGGFGYT

v_gene: TRBV29-1
d_gene: TRBD2
CDR3aa: SATLATDIQY

v_gene: TRBV7-9
d_gene: TRBD2
CDR3aa: ASRSGSSGGRLNEQF

v_gene: TRBV7-9
d_gene: -
CDR3aa: ASSILRSSRGNEQF

v_gene: TRBV12-2
d_gene: -
CDR3aa: ASRPSTGANYGYT

v_gene: TRBV7-2
d_gene: -
CDR3aa: ASSSPRGFETQY

v_gene: TRBV4-2
d_gene: -
CDR3aa: ASSQEWAYNEQF

v_gene: TRBV9
d_gene: TRBD1
CDR3aa: ASSPTVVGTGSHEQY

v_gene: TRBV4-2
d_gene: TRBD2
CDR3aa: ASSPASGGQETQY

v_gene: TRBV3-1
d_gene: TRBD2
CDR3aa: ASSQDPPSGRAKNIQY

v_gene: TRBV12-3/TRBV12-4
d_gene: -
CDR3aa: ASSSRRPNTDTQY

v_gene: TRBV14
d_gene: TRBD1
CDR3aa: ASSLLGTGGGEQY

v_gene: TRBV13
d_gene: -
CDR3aa: ASSLRKYSNQPQH

v_gene: TRBV9
d_gene: TRBD2
CDR3aa: ASSRGLVGADTQY

v_gene: TRBV6-1
d_gene: TRBD1
CDR3aa: ASSGTGVAEAF

v_gene: TRBV18
d_gene: -
CDR3aa: ASSQGVAGANVLT

v_gene: TRBV12-3/TRBV12-4
d_gene: TRBD1
CDR3aa: ASTQSGTEDTEAF

v_gene: TRBV4-2
d_gene: -
CDR3aa: ASSQAIGGQETQY

v_gene: TRBV7-9
d_gene: TRBD1
CDR3aa: ASSLATGEETQY

v_gene: TRBV6-5
d_gene: TRBD1
CDR3aa: ASSKQTGGDTDTQY

v_gene: TRBV20-1
d_gene: -
CDR3aa: SASGQGPNYGYT

v_gene: TRBV7-2
d_gene: -
CDR3aa: ASSFPPPNTQY